The subject of this entry is one TCR beta chain. In Seattle, patients joined the study during active infection and were tracked longitudinally. The source of the sample is a study of blood T cell repertoires in COVID-19. Across the study: PBMCs, B-cell-depleted T cells, or T cells provided the cDNA or gDNA that made up the material.

Per the original data handling: Estimates of nucleated cell counts were drawn from the amplification of reference gene primers. TCRdb's copy holds only in-frame clones and misses some; the assay was immunoSEQ multiplex PCR. V and J calls and clone size follow that table, whereas D and trimming were derived from the DNA. The sample yields approximately 90,000 clones, approximately 80% seen once. The sequence was obtained from a man in his 70s with COVID-19, enrolled during active disease. Sequencing input: peripheral blood.

The CDR3 reads CASSLAAGVGEQYF. In DNA, the CDR3 is TGTGCCAGCAGCTTAGCTGCAGGGGTGGGTGAGCAGTACTTC. The gene calls are TRBV11-2 and TRBJ2-7, with D perhaps matching TRBD1 (6 bases). The germline V and J ends were trimmed by 1 base and 7 bases, with 14 bases remaining between them. Germline V CDR1 and CDR2: SGHAT, FQNNGV. The CDR3 is 14 amino acids. Supplemented by reference TRBV11-2 and TRBJ2-7, the full variable domain reads EAGVAQSPRYKIIEKRQSVAFWCNPISGHATLYWYQQILGQGPKLLIQFQNNGVVDDSQLPKDRFSAERLKGVDSTLKIQPAKLEDSAVYLCASSLAAGVGEQYFGPGTRLTVT.